These 5 T cell receptor beta chains came from one sample sequenced in a study of blood T cell repertoires in COVID-19. Sequencing used immunoSEQ multiplex PCR; TCRdb keeps in-frame clones, though not all of them. The sample yields 100,000 to 150,000 clones, about 80% seen once. Sequenced sample: peripheral blood. The receptors come from a woman in her 50s with acute or convalescent COVID-19.

This clone was counted a few times. The chain joins TRBV7-3 to TRBJ2-3; 8 nucleotides align to TRBD2. CDR3 length: 13 residues. V gave up 4 bases and J gave up 7 bases; unmatched junction bases: 4. Looked up from germline, CDR1 is SGHTA and CDR2 is FQGTGA. CDR3 sequence: CASSSRTSHTQYF. CDR3 coding DNA: TGTGCCAGCAGCTCTAGGACTAGCCATACGCAGTATTTT.

V and J are TRBV9 and TRBJ1-1; perhaps TRBD1 as D (5 bases). Germline assignment: CDR1 SGDLS and CDR2 YYNGEE. The CDR3 length is 13 residues. V was clipped by 3 bases and J by 4 bases, with 10 bases between them. The DNA of the CDR3 is TGTGCCAGCAGCGCCCCGGGGGGCACTGAAGCTTTCTTT. Its protein is CASSAPGGTEAFF.

V gene TRBV11-2 combines with J gene TRBJ1-3, with no clear D. Germline V gene sequence: CDR1 SGHAT, CDR2 FQNNGV. V was trimmed by 5 bases and J by 0 bases, leaving 17 bases between them. The CDR3 totals 17 residues. CDR3 sequence reads: CASSHPRGGSSGNTIYF. CDR3 coding DNA: TGTGCCAGCAGCCATCCCCGGGGAGGAAGCTCTGGAAACACCATATATTTT.

As to this clone: One junction end disagrees with the germline gene, perhaps due to a read error. The chain has TRBV10-1 and TRBJ1-2, with TRBD1 as a possible D gene (6 bases). Per the germline V gene, CDR1 is WNHNN and CDR2 is SYGVQD (reference sequence). The CDR3 length is 12 residues. In DNA form, the CDR3 reads TGCGCCATCGAAGCTAAGAGGACAGCTCCCCTATTC. This gives the protein CAIEAKRTAPLF.

This clone showed up just a few times. The chain carries TRBV10-1 and TRBJ1-1; the D is unclear. The V and J ends lost 3 bases and 8 bases respectively, with 10 bases between them. Germline V gene sequence: CDR1 WNHNN, CDR2 SYGVQD (reference sequence). The CDR3 is 12 amino acids. CDR3 region: CASSETGKEAFF. CDR3 coding DNA: TGCGCCAGCAGTGAAACCGGGAAGGAAGCTTTCTTT.